The source of this T cell receptor (beta chain) is a study of cytomegalovirus exposure and HLA in healthy donors (dated by TCRdb to 2016 to 2017). Context from the whole study: In an earlier analysis of 587 of the donors, roughly 300 Gb of sequence data and 100 million or so unique TCR beta sequences from about 179 million T cells were reported. In addition to the first cohort of approximately 650 subjects, a separate validation cohort of under 150 different subjects was used. An earlier analysis of 587 of the donors used high-throughput TCR beta sequencing to judge whether each TCR beta V gene segment behaved as functional or pseudogenic. HLA typing included class I and class II loci at four-digit resolution. The number of donors typed differed by locus, with 629-630 for A, B, C, DRB1 and DQB1, roughly 520 for DQA1, some 570 for DPA1, and around 450 for DPB1. Among the roughly 400 genotyped donors, around 81% belonged to the genetic ancestry cluster associated with self-reported Caucasian donors. Genome-wide SNP genotypes for about three fifths of the roughly 670 donors were used in a later genetic analysis, which treated that subset as a discovery cohort. Donor age, sex, ethnicity and CMV serostatus were collected together with the repertoire data. About 5 DR-DQ haplotypes were handled as single units for association and clustering, since linkage in the cohort was strong. A later analysis re-analyzed previously published TCR beta repertoires from roughly 600 donors and added high-resolution HLA genotyping to study TCR occurrence patterns. Every discovery cohort repertoire had been produced on one sequencing platform. Rather than using new phenotypic data, the later analysis identified candidate immune exposures from TCR beta sequences and from how often those sequences occurred across donors. An early release that covered about 600 HLA-typed donors contained 250 to 350 gigabases of sequencing data and about 93 million unique TCR sequences. The T cell repertoires of 666 subjects were profiled by immunosequencing and related to cytomegalovirus serostatus. The study combined high-throughput TCR immunosequencing, statistical association of individual TCRs with disease status, and machine learning to predict cytomegalovirus infection status. On average, about 240,000 unique TCR beta nucleotide sequences were sequenced per donor among some 420 genotyped donors of the cohort, with roughly 19% of those sequences being non-productive. The study was designed to test whether signatures of past pathogen exposure could be identified by cataloging public T cell receptors. On the study overall, not on this receptor specifically: Specific HLA alleles were associated with 16,951 TCR beta sequences at a false discovery rate of 0.05 in a later analysis. In a later genetic analysis, a missense DCLRE1C variant was associated with V-gene and J-gene trimming of TCR beta chains, and the association was replicated in an independent cohort. A later analysis reported that several top co-occurrence clusters appeared linked to parvovirus B19, influenza, CMV and Epstein-Barr virus. Because counts were too low, roughly 16 rarely observed V segments, including chromosome 9 orphons, were left out of the earlier analysis of 587 of the donors. Correlated functional status among segregating V segments might reflect linkage disequilibrium, but an unknown experimental factor could not be ruled out. In a later analysis, the rate of TCR association differed among HLA loci, with DRB1 alleles having the most associated TCRs and HLA-C alleles having the fewest. A further reported finding was that TCR beta sequences accurately predicted the HLA-A and HLA-B alleles for most subjects in the first cohort. In vitro tests confirmed that three of the cytomegalovirus-associated TCR beta chains recognize cytomegalovirus antigens. In an earlier analysis of fewer than 750 of the donors, most TCR beta V segments were observed in productive rearrangements about 87% or about 30% of the time, broadly matching IMGT annotations. According to a later genetic analysis, donors in an Asian-associated ancestry cluster had fewer N-insertions in productive TCRs than the approximately 650-donor mean. CMV serostatus was the only immune exposure information available for the cohort. In a later analysis, most CMV-associated TCR beta chains were found to appear HLA-restricted, with HLA associations seemingly driven largely by CMV exposure. The study listed over 150 TCR beta chains as associated with cytomegalovirus. A cluster of highly shared sequence variants was judged likely to represent a technical artifact of the sequencing pipeline. In this cohort, only TCR beta chains were sequenced, and detectable features were limited by the absence of alpha or paired-chain data. Strong co-occurrence of HLA alleles, especially DR and DQ, made assigning TCR associations to individual alleles difficult. While some public TCRs were present in many individuals, most TCR sequences turned up only very rarely across donors. Sequencing depth was assumed to be roughly uniform across donors in the presence/absence analyses, though that assumption may not hold. The 87-base-pair reads could not distinguish some IMGT-functional V segments, including TRBV6-2 and TRBV6-3, so those segments were excluded. In a later analysis, HLA-associated TCR beta chains were found to be more clonally expanded and to have lower generation probabilities than equally common non-associated chains. The classifier was reported to diagnose cytomegalovirus status with high specificity and sensitivity in both the original and validation cohorts. The authors suggested that the approach could potentially be extended to other disease states and immunological phenotypes. Because some donors lacked HLA typing at each locus, the association tests relied only on the typed subset.

With respect to this clone: What antigen it recognizes has not been identified. Per-base qualities were not stored, and no clone one base away is much larger.

The method behind the library was the immunoSEQ multiplex PCR assay. The multiplex PCR relied on a mix of 60 forward primers for TCR Vbeta segments and 13 reverse primers for TCR Jbeta segments. A multiplex PCR assay on genomic DNA amplified the CDR3 region of rearranged TCR beta genes. On the Illumina HiSeq System, the amplified TCR beta libraries were sequenced as 87-base-pair reads. In the original analysis: A later analysis tallied 80 million to 95 million unique TCR beta chains across the 650 to 750 repertoires, and around 12 million of those chains were shared by two or more donors. To remove PCR and sequencing errors, raw reads were error-corrected and collapsed into unique sequences using a nearest-neighbor algorithm that merged closely related sequences. V, D and J gene segments were assigned by aligning CDR3 sequences to IMGT reference sequences. For a sequence to be retained, at least a six-nucleotide match to both a V gene segment and a J gene segment was required. Rearrangements were called productive when the CDR3 lacked stop codons and stayed in frame with V and J; all others were non-productive. CDR3 was defined according to IMGT convention as the region running from the second conserved V-encoded cysteine to the conserved J-encoded phenylalanine. The earlier analysis of approximately 590 of the donors excluded any sequence lacking an unambiguous match to a single V gene segment. In an earlier analysis of about 590 of the donors, a V segment was called functional when productive rearrangements were above 56.7%, and segregating when the standard deviation between donors exceeded 5%. A statistical classification framework was developed to diagnose cytomegalovirus status using the catalog of TCR beta chain sequences. V and J gene assignment, in a later analysis, came from comparing TCR nucleotide sequences with IMGT/GENE-DB human TR gene sequences. In a later analysis, CDR3 sequences and most-parsimonious VDJ recombination scenarios were assigned using the TCRdist pipeline. In a later analysis, each TCR beta chain was defined by its CDR3 amino acid sequence together with its V-gene family, and reads without a unique V-gene family were excluded. To address suspected cross-contamination and a sequencing artifact, a later analysis removed a few hundred highly shared, low-generation-probability nucleotide sequences. For each public chain, a later analysis derived a clonal expansion index from normalized ranks of inferred template counts within each repertoire. A later analysis computed generation probabilities with a VDJ recombination model fitted to out-of-frame rearrangements, and checked the results against IGoR. Hypergeometric tests were used in a later analysis to score TCR-TCR, TCR-HLA and TCR-CMV co-occurrence, with a repertoire-size bias correction applied to the TCR pairs. A later analysis estimated false discovery rates by permuting HLA or CMV assignments 20 times. In a later analysis, co-occurring TCRs were grouped with DBSCAN, and TCRdist sequence similarity was added when clustering was performed within HLA-allele-positive subsets. For co-occurrence clustering, repertoires with fewer than 30,000 or more than 120,000 public chains were excluded, along with roughly 5 repertoires with anomalous nucleotide sharing. TCRdb carries this immuneACCESS record with in-frame sequences only. Its versions omit some clonotypes, under half of them owing to an unresolved V gene in the studies checked, with the rest unexplained. V and J calls and clone size are as listed in that table; D and trimming were resolved from the DNA. The sample includes 150,000 to 200,000 clones, with 75% to 90% observed a single time. The top ten constitute about 9.3% of the sample.

The germline V gene (reference sequence) supplies CDR1 PRHDT and CDR2 FYEKMQ. Trimming removed 5 bases from V and 4 bases from J; the gene matches leave 6 bases unexplained. From the cysteine through the phenylalanine, the CDR3 covers 14 amino acids. The CDR3 DNA has 42 bases and is translated from base 1. In total, 500 to 700 healthy bone marrow donors made up the cohort. Cohort members were all nominally healthy when sampled, although unrecorded immune exposures were likely present. The donor tested CMV seropositive and was one of the 289 seropositive cohort members. Every donor gave a peripheral blood sample, and the peripheral blood mononuclear cells from that sample were used for TCR beta sequencing. Genomic DNA was extracted from the blood cell samples with the Qiagen DNeasy Blood Extraction Kit.

This sequence originates from a young man in good health and CMV-seropositive. The chain joins TRBV13 to TRBJ2-5, with 8 junctional bases fitting TRBD2. Sample: PBMCs. The bases read TGTGCCAGCAGCATTAGCGGGGTAGGAGAGACCCAGTACTTC. Its product reads: CASSISGVGETQYF.